This TCR beta chain was recovered during a study of blood T cell repertoires in COVID-19. Study-level information: Acute and convalescent COVID-19 specimens originated in the United States, Italy and Spain.

Seattle cases were enrolled at active infection and followed longitudinally. With 0 bases removed from V and 2 bases from J, the gap between germline ends came to 16 bases. The CDR3 is made up of 17 amino acids. CDR1 is SGDLS, CDR2 YYNGEE, per germline. This clone was detected only once. Study processing details: The assay estimated nucleated cells by amplifying reference gene primers. This table comes from immunoSEQ multiplex PCR, and its TCRdb copy is limited to in-frame clones, with some not included. V, J and clone size derive from that table, while D and trimming were established from the DNA sequence. The profile covers fewer than 350,000 clones, with 75% to 95% appearing a single time and more than 6% taken by the ten largest.

The material sequenced was peripheral blood. V is TRBV9 and J is TRBJ2-3, with D perhaps matching TRBD1 (6 bases). This clonotype was obtained from a woman aged 30 to 39 with COVID-19, enrolled during active disease. CDR3 nucleotide sequence: TGTGCCAGCAGCGTAGGAGGCAGGGGTCGGGACACAGATACGCAGTATTTT. This gives the protein CASSVGGRGRDTDTQYF.